This TCR beta chain was sequenced for a study of T-cell reconstitution after alpha-beta-depleted transplantation in children. Overall study findings and caveats: One year post-transplant, T-cell counts and diversity were largely derived from T cells produced anew.

TCRbeta library construction was performed incorporating unique molecular identifiers. MiXCR, applied by TCRdb to the PCR reads, yields one record per CDR3 protein. The data contain roughly 110,000 distinct CDR3 sequences, around a tenth of them singletons. This clonotype has more than one count but fewer than ten. Antigen: not known. J was trimmed by 5 bases and V by 5 bases; bases with no gene match: 9. Germline V CDR1 and CDR2: SGHAT, FQNNGV. The CDR3 length is 16 residues. The sequences come from PBMCs, collected before TCRalphabeta/CD19-depleted stem cell transplant. The source of this sequence is a boy between 2 and 10 years old with acute lymphoblastic leukemia, due to receive a stem cell transplant. V gene TRBV11-2 combines with J gene TRBJ2-1; 10 bases agree with TRBD1. The CDR3 region is CASSPAGTGVNNEQFF. The CDR3 DNA sequence: TGTGCCAGCAGCCCCGCCGGGACAGGGGTGAACAATGAGCAGTTCTTC.